This record covers a single TCR beta chain. Some clones are missing from TCRdb's copy, which holds only in-frame ones; the method was immunoSEQ multiplex PCR. The sample consists of some 2,100,000 clones, almost 96% of them appearing once. This entry is derived from a study of shared clonotypes between healthy human individuals. V was clipped by 0 bases and J by 6 bases, with 17 bases between them. This CDR3 comprises 16 residues. CDR1 is ENHRY and CDR2 is SYGVKD in the germline V gene. This rearrangement joins TRBV10-3 to TRBJ1-2, with D perhaps matching TRBD1 (5 bases). This TCR came from a man aged 18 to 29 in good health. Material: naive CD4+ T cells sorted from blood. Sample subset: CD45RA+ positively selected. DNA for the CDR3: TGTGCCATCAGTGAGTCGACCGGGACGGACTCCCATGGCTACACCTTC. This gives the protein CAISESTGTDSHGYTF.